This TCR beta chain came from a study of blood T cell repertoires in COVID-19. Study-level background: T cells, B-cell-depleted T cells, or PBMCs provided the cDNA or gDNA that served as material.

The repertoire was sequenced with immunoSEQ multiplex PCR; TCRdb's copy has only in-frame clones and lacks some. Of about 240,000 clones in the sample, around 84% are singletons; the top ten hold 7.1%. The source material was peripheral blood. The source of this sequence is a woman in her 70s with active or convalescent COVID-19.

Written as DNA, the CDR3 is TGTGCCACACGGGGGGACACTGAAGCTTTCTTT. Amino acids: CATRGDTEAFF. The V gene is TRBV6-5, the J gene TRBJ1-1, with D tentatively TRBD1 (5 bases). The CDR3 sequence is 11 residues long. V lost 10 bases and J lost 3, with 9 bases in between. CDR1 is MNHEY, CDR2 SVGAGI, per germline.